Each of the 8 T cell receptor beta chains below was sequenced from the same sample in a study of identical twins. TCRdb reprocessed the 5' RACE reads with MiXCR, giving one entry per CDR3 protein. The sample holds about 390,000 distinct CDR3 sequences; 9% are singletons and the top ten take approximately 8.9%. Sequenced input: naive T cells sorted from blood. The receptors were sampled from a woman between 45 and 65 years old in good health.

This clonotype was detected ten times or more. This sequence joins TRBV12-3 or TRBV12-4 and TRBJ1-1; TRBD1 is a possible D gene (5 bases). CDR3 size: 15 residues. Trimming stripped 5 bases from V and 3 bases from J, with 16 bases between. CDR3 nucleotide sequence: TGTGCCAGCAGTCCCAGGCAGGGCGGGGACACTGAAGCTTTCTTT. Translation gives CASSPRQGGDTEAFF.

This clonotype appeared a few times. The chain is built from TRBV4-1 and TRBJ2-1, with D perhaps matching TRBD2 (6 bases). V was cut by 4 bases and J by 9 bases, with 25 bases left in between. This CDR3 is 17 amino acids long. Germline V CDR1 and CDR2: MGHRA, YSYEKL. CDR3 DNA: TGCGCCAGCAGCCCTCCACCGGGGGAGCCCAATGACGGTGAGCAGTTCTTC. This codes for CASSPPPGEPNDGEQFF.

This clonotype was seen a handful of times. The chain recombines TRBV7-6 with TRBJ2-1; the match to TRBD2 covers 7 bases. Germline CDR1 is SGHVS and CDR2 is FNYEAQ. The CDR3 totals 16 residues. Unmatched junction bases numbered 6, after V lost 1 base and J lost 3 bases. CDR3 residues: CASSLGGGSNYNEQFF. As DNA, the CDR3 is TGTGCCAGCAGCTTAGGGGGCGGGAGTAACTACAATGAGCAGTTCTTC. Full variable domain (remainder filled in from reference TRBV7-6 and TRBJ2-1): GAGVSQSPRYKVTKRGQDVALRCDPISGHVSLYWYRQALGQGPEFLTYFNYEAQQDKSGLPNDRFSAERPEGSISTLTIQRTEQRDSAMYRCASSLGGGSNYNEQFFGPGTRLTVL.

This chain uses TRBV6-6 with TRBJ1-5; D not certain. Germline V lookup: CDR1 MNHNY, CDR2 SVGAGI (reference sequence). The CDR3 runs to 12 residues. V was trimmed by 4 bases and J by 4 bases, leaving 5 bases between them. CDR3 sequence reads: CASSFDNQPQHF. The CDR3 DNA is TGTGCCAGCAGTTTTGATAATCAGCCCCAGCATTTT.

The V and J genes are TRBV18 and TRBJ2-1; perhaps TRBD1 as D (5 bases). The CDR3 consists of 14 residues. Germline V gene lookup returns CDR1 KGHSH and CDR2 LQKENI. The V end was cut by 2 bases, the J end by 6 bases, with 11 bases between. CDR3 residues: CASSPVNGANEQFF. CDR3 sequence (DNA): TGTGCCAGCTCACCAGTTAATGGGGCCAATGAGCAGTTCTTC.

This clonotype was detected only a few times. The rearrangement uses TRBV20-1 and TRBJ2-3; 9 bases are shared with TRBD2. The J segment lost 5 bases and the V segment lost 0 bases, leaving 3 bases of the junction unmatched. Germline-derived CDR1 and CDR2 are DFQATT and SNEGSKA (reference sequence). The CDR3 is 14 amino acids. CDR3 residues: CSARDSGRGDTQYF. CDR3 bases: TGCAGTGCTAGAGATAGCGGGAGAGGAGATACGCAGTATTTT.

The genes are TRBV7-7 and TRBJ2-3; the match to TRBD1 covers 9 bases. Germline loops: CDR1 SSHAT, CDR2 FNYEAQ (reference sequence). CDR3 length: 14 amino acids. V lost 1 base and J lost 6; bases outside the gene matches: 2. CDR3 residues: CASSLGDRVDTQYF. The CDR3 DNA sequence: TGTGCCAGCAGCTTAGGGGACAGGGTGGATACGCAGTATTTT.

V usage is TRBV5-1 and J usage is TRBJ2-7; 7 nucleotides agree with TRBD1. V gave up 5 bases and J gave up 5 bases; unmatched junction bases: 7. The CDR3 runs 13 residues. Germline V gene sequence: CDR1 SGHRS, CDR2 YFSETQ. The CDR3 is CASRDRSGNEQYF. CDR3 nucleotides: TGCGCCAGCAGGGACAGGTCGGGCAACGAGCAGTACTTC.